This entry describes one T cell receptor (beta chain). Assay: immunoSEQ multiplex PCR; the TCRdb copy retains only in-frame clones and omits some. The sample contains about 2 million clones, just under 95% of which appear only once. Terminally differentiated effector memory CD45RA+ cells were left out of the naive CD8 fraction, which was CD45RO-negative and positively selected for CCR7. This entry comes from a study of shared clonotypes between healthy human individuals. This CDR3 is built from 13 residues. Trimming removed 0 bases from V and 5 bases from J, with 7 bases in between. The V gene's germline CDR1 is MNHEY and CDR2 SVGAGI.

The receptor's source is a man aged 18 to 29 in good health. This chain uses TRBV6-5 with TRBJ1-2; no clear D gene. Sequencing used naive CD8+ T cells sorted from blood. The CDR3: CASSYSSEYGYTF. CDR3 nucleotides: TGTGCCAGCAGTTACTCGTCGGAATATGGCTACACCTTC.